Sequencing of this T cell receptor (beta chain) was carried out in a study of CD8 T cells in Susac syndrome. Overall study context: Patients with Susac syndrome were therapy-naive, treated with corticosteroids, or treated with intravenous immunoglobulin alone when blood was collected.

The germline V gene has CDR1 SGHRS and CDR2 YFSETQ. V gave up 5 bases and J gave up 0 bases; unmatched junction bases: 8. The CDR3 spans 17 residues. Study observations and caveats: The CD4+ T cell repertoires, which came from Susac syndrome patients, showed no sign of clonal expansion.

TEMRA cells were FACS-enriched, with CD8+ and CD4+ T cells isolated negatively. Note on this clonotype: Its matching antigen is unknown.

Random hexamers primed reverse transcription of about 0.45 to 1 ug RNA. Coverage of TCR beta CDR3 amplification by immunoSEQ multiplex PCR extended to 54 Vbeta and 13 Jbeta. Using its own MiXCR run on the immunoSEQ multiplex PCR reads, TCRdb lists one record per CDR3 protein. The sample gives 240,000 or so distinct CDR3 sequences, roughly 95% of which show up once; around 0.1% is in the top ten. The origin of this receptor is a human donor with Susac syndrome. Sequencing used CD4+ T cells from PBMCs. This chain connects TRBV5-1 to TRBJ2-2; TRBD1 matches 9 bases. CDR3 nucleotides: TGCGCCAGCAGTCGCGGACAGGGGACAACGAACACCGGGGAGCTGTTTTTT. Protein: CASSRGQGTTNTGELFF. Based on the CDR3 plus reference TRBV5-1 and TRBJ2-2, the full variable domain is KAGVTQTPRYLIKTRGQQVTLSCSPISGHRSVSWYQQTPGQGLQFLFEYFSETQRNKGNFPGRFSGRQFSNSRSEMNVSTLELGDSALYLCASSRGQGTTNTGELFFGEGSRLTVL.